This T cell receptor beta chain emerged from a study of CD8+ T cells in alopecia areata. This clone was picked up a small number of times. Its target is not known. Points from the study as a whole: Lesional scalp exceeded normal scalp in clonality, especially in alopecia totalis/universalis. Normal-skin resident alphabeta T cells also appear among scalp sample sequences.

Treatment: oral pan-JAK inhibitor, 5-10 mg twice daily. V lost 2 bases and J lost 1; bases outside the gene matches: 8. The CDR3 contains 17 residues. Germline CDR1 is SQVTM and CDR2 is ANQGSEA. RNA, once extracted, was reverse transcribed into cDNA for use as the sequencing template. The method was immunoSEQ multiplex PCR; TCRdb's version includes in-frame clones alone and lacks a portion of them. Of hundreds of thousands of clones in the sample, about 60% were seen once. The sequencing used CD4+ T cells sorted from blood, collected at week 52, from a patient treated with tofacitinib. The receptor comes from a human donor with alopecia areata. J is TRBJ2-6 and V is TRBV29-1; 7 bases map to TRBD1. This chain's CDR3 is CSVELAGRGSGANVLTF. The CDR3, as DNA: TGCAGCGTTGAATTGGCCGGCAGGGGGTCTGGGGCCAACGTCCTGACTTTC.